One T cell receptor beta chain is described in this entry. With a J-beta primer mix and a sample-barcoded 5' primer, a second PCR ran about 7 to 12 cycles. TCRdb fed the 5' RACE reads into MiXCR, producing one record per CDR3 protein. Here the sample spans approximately 1.5 million distinct CDR3 sequences, around 36% being singletons. The sample comes from a study of blood T cells in healthy people across ages. V lost 2 bases to trimming and J lost 1 base, with 5 bases between them. This CDR3 is built from 13 residues. The V gene's germline CDR1 is SGHTA and CDR2 FQGNSA. This sequence was found in a woman aged 25 to 39 in good health. Input material: blood. The chain recombines TRBV7-2 with TRBJ1-1, with D uncertain. This CDR3 is CASSLIPNTEAFF. The CDR3 nucleotides are TGTGCCAGCAGCTTAATCCCGAACACTGAAGCTTTCTTT.